This T cell receptor beta chain was found in a study of post-analysis software for immune sequencing data. Study-level information: Patients had relapsing-remitting, secondary progressive or progressive-relapsing multiple sclerosis; some lacked subtype.

Prepared libraries of TCR beta cDNA carried unique molecular identifiers. There were about 0.95 to 11 million T cells, and some 500,000 cDNA molecules came from them. TCRdb analysed the PCR reads with MiXCR anew, one entry per CDR3 protein. The repertoire holds 800,000 to 950,000 distinct CDR3 sequences, with approximately 50% as singletons. Regarding the study as a whole: Elevated frequency relative to controls characterized a handful of TRBV segments in patients, TRBV5-6, TRBV5-1 and TRBV20-1 among them. The normalized Chao1 diversity of multiple sclerosis patients was significantly lower than that of controls.

Germline assignment: CDR1 MGHRA and CDR2 YSYEKL. The CDR3 covers 17 residues. V lost 0 bases, J lost 3 bases, and 17 bases lay in between. This clonotype was counted only a few times. The antigen remains undetermined. This chain connects TRBV4-1 to TRBJ1-2, with no clear D. The TCR comes from a girl aged 10 to 17 with multiple sclerosis. Input material: blood. The CDR3 nucleotides read TGCGCCAGCAGCCAAGATAGGGAGGAGTGGGATCACTATGGCTACACCTTC. It translates to CASSQDREEWDHYGYTF.